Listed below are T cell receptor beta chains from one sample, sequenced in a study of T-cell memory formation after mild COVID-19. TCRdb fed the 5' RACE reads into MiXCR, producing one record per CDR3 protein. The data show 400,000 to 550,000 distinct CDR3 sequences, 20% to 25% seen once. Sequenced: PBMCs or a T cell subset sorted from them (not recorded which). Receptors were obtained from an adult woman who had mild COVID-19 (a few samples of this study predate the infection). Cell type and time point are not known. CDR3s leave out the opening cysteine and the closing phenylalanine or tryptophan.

cdr3_aa: ASSQDPGTGANYGYT
j_call: TRBJ1-2
v_call: TRBV4-1

cdr3_aa: GAINGANVLT
j_call: TRBJ2-6
v_call: TRBV30

cdr3_aa: ASSSEGGDPEAF
j_call: TRBJ1-1
v_call: TRBV5-1

cdr3_aa: AWSGQGGEAF
j_call: TRBJ1-1
v_call: TRBV30

cdr3_aa: ASRSTSGRDLYEQY
j_call: TRBJ2-7
v_call: TRBV28

cdr3_aa: ASSVGTSGYTDTQY
j_call: TRBJ2-3
v_call: TRBV9

cdr3_aa: ATSRTQGNHEQY
j_call: TRBJ2-7
v_call: TRBV15

cdr3_aa: SAGAALDRAAQH
j_call: TRBJ1-5
v_call: TRBV29-1

cdr3_aa: ASGWGRASTDTQY
j_call: TRBJ2-3
v_call: TRBV7-9

cdr3_aa: SARDPAGGREQF
j_call: TRBJ2-1
v_call: TRBV20-1

cdr3_aa: ASSSGGYTGELF
j_call: TRBJ2-2
v_call: TRBV3-1

cdr3_aa: ASRDTVEQF
j_call: TRBJ2-1
v_call: TRBV7-9

cdr3_aa: SVMGQGSYEQY
j_call: TRBJ2-7
v_call: TRBV29-1

cdr3_aa: ASSPGAGAVSYEQY
j_call: TRBJ2-7
v_call: TRBV7-9

cdr3_aa: ASSGSAHTSGIETQY
j_call: TRBJ2-5
v_call: TRBV9

cdr3_aa: SVIGQGDNSPLH
j_call: TRBJ1-6
v_call: TRBV29-1